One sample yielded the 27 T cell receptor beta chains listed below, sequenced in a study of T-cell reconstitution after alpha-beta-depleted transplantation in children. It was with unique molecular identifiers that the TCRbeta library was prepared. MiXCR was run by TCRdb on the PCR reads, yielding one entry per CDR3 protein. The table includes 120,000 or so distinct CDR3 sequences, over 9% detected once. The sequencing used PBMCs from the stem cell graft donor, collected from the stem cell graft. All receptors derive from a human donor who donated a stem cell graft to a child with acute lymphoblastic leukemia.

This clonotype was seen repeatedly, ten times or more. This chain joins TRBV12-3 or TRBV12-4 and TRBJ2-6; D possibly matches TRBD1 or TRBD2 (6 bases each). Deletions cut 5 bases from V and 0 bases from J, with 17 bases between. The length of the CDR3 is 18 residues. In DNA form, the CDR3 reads TGTGCCAGCAGTCCTAACGGGGGCGTCCACTCTGGGGCCAACGTCCTGACTTTC. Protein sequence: CASSPNGGVHSGANVLTF.

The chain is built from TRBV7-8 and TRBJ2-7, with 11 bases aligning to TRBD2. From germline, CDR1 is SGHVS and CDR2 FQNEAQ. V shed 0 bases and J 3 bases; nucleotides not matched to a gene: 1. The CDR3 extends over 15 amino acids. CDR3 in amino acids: CASSLALAGVYEQYF. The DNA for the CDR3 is TGTGCCAGCAGCTTAGCACTAGCGGGAGTCTACGAGCAGTACTTC.

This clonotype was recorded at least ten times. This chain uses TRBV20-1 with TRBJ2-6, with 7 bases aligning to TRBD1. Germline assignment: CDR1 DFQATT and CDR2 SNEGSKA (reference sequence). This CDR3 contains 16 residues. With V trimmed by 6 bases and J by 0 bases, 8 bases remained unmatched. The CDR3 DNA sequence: TGCAGTGCCCCCGACAGGGATGGCTCTGGGGCCAACGTCCTGACTTTC. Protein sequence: CSAPDRDGSGANVLTF.

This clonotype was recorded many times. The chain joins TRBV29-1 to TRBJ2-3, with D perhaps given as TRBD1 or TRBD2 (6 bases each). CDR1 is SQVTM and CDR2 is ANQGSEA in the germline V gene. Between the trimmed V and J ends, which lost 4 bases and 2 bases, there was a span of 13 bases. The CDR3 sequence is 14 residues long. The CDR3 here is CSVARRGDTDTQYF. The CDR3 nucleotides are TGCAGCGTTGCGCGGAGGGGGGACACAGATACGCAGTATTTT.

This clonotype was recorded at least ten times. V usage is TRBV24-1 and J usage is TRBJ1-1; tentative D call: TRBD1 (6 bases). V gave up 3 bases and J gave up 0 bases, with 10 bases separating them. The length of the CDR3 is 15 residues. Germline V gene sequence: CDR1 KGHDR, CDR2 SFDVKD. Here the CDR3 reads CATSDRTAMNTEAFF. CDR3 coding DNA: TGTGCCACCAGTGATCGGACAGCTATGAACACTGAAGCTTTCTTT.

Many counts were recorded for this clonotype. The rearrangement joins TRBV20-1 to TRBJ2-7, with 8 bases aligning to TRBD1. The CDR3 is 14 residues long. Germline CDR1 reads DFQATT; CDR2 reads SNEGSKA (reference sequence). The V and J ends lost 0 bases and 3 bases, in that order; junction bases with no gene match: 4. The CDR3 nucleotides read TGCAGTGCTAGAGACGACAGGGGAGGCTACGAGCAGTACTTC. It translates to CSARDDRGGYEQYF.

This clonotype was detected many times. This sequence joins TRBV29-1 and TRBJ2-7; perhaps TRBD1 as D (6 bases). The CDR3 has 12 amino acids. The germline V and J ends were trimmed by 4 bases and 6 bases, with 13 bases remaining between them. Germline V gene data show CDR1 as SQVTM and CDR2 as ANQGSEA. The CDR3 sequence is CSVVQGKGEQYF. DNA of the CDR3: TGCAGCGTTGTACAGGGAAAAGGCGAGCAGTACTTC.

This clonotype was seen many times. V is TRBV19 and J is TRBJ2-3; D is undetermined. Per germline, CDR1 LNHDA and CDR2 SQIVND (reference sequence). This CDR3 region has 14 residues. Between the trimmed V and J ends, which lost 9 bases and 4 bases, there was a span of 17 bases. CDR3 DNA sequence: TGTGCCAGATGTTGTCGACCAGAACCAGATACGCAGTATTTT. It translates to CARCCRPEPDTQYF.

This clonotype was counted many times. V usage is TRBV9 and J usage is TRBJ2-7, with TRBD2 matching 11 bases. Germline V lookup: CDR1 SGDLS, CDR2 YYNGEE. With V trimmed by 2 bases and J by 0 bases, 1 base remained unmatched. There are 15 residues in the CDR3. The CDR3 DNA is TGTGCCAGCAGCGTGGGACTAGCGGACTCCTACGAGCAGTACTTC. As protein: CASSVGLADSYEQYF.

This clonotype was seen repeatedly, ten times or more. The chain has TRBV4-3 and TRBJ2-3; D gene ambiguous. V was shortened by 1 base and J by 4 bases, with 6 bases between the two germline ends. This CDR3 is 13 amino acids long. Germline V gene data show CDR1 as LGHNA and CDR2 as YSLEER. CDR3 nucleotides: TGCGCCAGCAGCCAAGGGCAGTCAGATACGCAGTATTTT. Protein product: CASSQGQSDTQYF.

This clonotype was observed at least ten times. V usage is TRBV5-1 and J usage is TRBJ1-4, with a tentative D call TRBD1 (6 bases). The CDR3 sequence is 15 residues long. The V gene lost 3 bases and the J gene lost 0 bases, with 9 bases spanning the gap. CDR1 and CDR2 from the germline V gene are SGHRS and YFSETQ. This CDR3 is CASSSWTATNEKLFF. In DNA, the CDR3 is TGCGCCAGCAGCTCCTGGACAGCAACTAATGAAAAACTGTTTTTT.

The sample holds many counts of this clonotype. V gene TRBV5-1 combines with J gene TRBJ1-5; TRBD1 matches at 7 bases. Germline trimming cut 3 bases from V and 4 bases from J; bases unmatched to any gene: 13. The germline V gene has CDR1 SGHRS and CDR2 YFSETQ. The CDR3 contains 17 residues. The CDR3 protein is CASSSGLQGIGNQPQHF. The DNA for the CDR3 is TGCGCCAGCAGCTCTGGATTACAGGGGATCGGTAATCAGCCCCAGCATTTT.

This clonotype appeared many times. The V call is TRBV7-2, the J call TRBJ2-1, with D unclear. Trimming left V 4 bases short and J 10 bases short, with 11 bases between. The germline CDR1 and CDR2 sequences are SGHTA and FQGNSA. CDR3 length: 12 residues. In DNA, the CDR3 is TGTGCCAGCAGCTCCAATTCCCCCGAGCAGTTCTTC. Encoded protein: CASSSNSPEQFF.

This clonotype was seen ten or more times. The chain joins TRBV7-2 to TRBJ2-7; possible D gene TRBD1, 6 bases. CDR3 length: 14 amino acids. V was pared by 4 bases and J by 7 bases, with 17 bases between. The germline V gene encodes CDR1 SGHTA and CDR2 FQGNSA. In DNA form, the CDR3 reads TGTGCCAGCAGCTCCTCCCCTGGACAGTTGGAGCAGTACTTC. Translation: CASSSSPGQLEQYF.

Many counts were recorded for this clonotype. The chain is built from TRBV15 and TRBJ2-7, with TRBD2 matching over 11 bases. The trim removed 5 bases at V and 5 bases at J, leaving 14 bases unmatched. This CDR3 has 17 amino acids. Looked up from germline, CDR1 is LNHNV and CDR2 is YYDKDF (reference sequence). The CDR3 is CATSPGDSGRARNEQYF. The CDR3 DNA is TGTGCCACCAGCCCCGGGGATAGCGGGAGGGCCAGGAACGAGCAGTACTTC.

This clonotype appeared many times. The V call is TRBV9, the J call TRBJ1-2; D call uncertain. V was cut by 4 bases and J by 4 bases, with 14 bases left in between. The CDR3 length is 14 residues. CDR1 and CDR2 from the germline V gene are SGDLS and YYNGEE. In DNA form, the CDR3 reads TGTGCCAGCAGCCAGGAAGGAAGATTCTATGGCTACACCTTC. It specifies CASSQEGRFYGYTF.

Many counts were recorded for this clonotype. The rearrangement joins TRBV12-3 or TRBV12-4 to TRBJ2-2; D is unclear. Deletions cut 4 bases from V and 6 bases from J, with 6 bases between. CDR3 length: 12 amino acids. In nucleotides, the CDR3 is TGTGCCAGCAGTTATGGGTCCGGGGAGCTGTTTTTT. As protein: CASSYGSGELFF.

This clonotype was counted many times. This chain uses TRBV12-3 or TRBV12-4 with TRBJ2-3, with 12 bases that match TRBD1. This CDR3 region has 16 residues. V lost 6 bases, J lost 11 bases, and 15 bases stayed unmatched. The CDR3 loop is CASRALPGQGALKQYF. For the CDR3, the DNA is TGTGCCAGCAGAGCTCTCCCGGGACAGGGGGCGCTGAAGCAGTATTTT.

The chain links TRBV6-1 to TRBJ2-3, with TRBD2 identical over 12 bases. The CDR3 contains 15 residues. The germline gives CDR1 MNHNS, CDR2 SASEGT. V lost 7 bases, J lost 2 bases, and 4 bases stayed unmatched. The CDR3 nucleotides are TGTGCCAGCAAAGGACTAGCGGGATCCACAGATACGCAGTATTTT. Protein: CASKGLAGSTDTQYF.

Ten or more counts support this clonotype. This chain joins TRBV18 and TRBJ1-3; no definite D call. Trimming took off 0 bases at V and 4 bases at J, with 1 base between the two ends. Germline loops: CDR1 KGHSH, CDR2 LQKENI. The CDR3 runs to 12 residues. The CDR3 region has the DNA TGTGCCAGCTCACCACCGGGAAACACCATATATTTT. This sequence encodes CASSPPGNTIYF.

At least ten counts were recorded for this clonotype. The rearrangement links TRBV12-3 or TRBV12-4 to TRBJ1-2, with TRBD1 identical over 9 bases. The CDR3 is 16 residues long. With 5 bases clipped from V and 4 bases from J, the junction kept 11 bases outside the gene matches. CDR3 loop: CASSTGQGDMGYGYTF. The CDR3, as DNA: TGTGCCAGCAGTACGGGACAGGGAGATATGGGCTATGGCTACACCTTC.

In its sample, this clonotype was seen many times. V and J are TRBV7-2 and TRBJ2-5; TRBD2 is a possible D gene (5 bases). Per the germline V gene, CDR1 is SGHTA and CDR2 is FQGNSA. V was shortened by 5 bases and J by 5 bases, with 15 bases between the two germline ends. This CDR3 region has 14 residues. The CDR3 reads CASSPYGSGETQYF. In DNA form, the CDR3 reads TGTGCCAGCAGCCCTTACGGCAGCGGTGAGACCCAGTACTTC.

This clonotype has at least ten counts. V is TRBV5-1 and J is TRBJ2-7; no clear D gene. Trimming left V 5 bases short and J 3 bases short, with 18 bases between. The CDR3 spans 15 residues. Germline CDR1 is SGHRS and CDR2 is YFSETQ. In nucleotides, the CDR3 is TGCGCCAGCAGTTCCCCCTCGGACGAGGTCTACGAGCAGTACTTC. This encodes CASSSPSDEVYEQYF.

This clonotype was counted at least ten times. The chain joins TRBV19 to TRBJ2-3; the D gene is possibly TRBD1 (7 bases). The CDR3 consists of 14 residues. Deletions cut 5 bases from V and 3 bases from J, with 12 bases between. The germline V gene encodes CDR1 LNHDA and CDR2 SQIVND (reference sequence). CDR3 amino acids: CASSSTGRTDTQYF. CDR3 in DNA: TGTGCCAGTAGTTCGACAGGGAGGACAGATACGCAGTATTTT.

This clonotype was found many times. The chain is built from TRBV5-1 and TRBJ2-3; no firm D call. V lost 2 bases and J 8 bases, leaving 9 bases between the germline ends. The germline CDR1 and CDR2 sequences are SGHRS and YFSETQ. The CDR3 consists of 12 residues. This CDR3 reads CASSLDSVTQYF. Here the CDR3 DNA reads TGCGCCAGCAGCTTAGATTCAGTTACGCAGTATTTT.

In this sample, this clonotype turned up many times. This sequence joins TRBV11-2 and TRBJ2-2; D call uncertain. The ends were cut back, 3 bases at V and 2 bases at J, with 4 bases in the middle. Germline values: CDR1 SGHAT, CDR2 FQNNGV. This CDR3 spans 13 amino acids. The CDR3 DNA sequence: TGTGCCAGCAGCTTTTCTAACACCGGGGAGCTGTTTTTT. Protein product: CASSFSNTGELFF.

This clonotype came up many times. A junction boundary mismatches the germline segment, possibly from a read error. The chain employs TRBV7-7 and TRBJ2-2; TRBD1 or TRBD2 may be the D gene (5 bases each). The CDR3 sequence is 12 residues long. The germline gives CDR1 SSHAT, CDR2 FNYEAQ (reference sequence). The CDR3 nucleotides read TGTGCTAGCAGCTCGGGGCGCGGGGAGCTGTTTTTT. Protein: CASSSGRGELFF.